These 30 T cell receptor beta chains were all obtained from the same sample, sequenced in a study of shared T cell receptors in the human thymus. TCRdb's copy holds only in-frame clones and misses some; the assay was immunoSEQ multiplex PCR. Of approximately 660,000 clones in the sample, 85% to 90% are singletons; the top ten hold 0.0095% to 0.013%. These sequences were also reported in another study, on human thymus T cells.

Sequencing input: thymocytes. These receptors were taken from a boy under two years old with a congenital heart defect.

The CDR3 sequence is CASSPRQNFYTEAFF. The CDR3 coding sequence is TGTGCCAGCAGCCCCAGGCAGAATTTTTACACTGAAGCTTTCTTT. This chain joins TRBV6-1 and TRBJ1-1; D is unresolved. The CDR3 spans 15 residues. The V gene's germline CDR1 is MNHNS and CDR2 SASEGT. V gave up 6 bases and J gave up 3 bases, with 17 bases separating them.

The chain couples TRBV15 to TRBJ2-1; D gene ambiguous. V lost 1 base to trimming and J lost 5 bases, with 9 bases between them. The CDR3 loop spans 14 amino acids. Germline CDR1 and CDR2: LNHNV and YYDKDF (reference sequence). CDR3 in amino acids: CATSRVVSDNEQFF. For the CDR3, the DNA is TGTGCCACCAGCAGAGTCGTGTCGGACAATGAGCAGTTCTTC.

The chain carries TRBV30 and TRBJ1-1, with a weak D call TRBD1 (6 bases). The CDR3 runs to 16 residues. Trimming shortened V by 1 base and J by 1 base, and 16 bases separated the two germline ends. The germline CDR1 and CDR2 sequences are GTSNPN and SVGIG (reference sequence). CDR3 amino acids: CAWSGPRGNENTEAFF. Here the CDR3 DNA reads TGTGCCTGGAGTGGGCCAAGGGGGAACGAGAACACTGAAGCTTTCTTT.

CDR3 DNA sequence: TGTGCCAGCAGTTACGGCCTAGGGGCTGAAGCTTTCTTT. Protein product: CASSYGLGAEAFF. The V and J genes are TRBV6-5 and TRBJ1-1; tentative D call: TRBD1 (5 bases). This CDR3 contains 13 residues. Deletions cut 2 bases from V and 6 bases from J, with 10 bases between. CDR1 MNHEY and CDR2 SVGAGI come from the germline V gene.

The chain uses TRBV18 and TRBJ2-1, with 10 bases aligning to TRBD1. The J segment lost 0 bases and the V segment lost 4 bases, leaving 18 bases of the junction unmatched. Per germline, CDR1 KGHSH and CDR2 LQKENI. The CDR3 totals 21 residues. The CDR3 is CASSLLWDRGRRDSSYNEQFF. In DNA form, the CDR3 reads TGTGCCAGCTCACTGCTATGGGACAGGGGTCGGAGGGACAGCTCCTACAATGAGCAGTTCTTC.

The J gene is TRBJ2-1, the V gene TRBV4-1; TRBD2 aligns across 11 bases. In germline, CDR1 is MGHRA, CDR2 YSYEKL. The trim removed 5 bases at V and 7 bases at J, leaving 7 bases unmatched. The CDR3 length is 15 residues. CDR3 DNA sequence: TGCGCCAGCAGCGCTACTACTAGCGGGAGAAATGAGCAGTTCTTC. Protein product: CASSATTSGRNEQFF.

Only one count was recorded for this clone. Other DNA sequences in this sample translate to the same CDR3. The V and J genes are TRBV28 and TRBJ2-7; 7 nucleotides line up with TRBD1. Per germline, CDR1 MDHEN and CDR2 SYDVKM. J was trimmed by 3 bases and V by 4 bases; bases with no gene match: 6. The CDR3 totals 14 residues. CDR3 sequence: CASSSRTGDYEQYF. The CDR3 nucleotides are TGTGCCAGCAGTTCGCGCACAGGGGACTACGAGCAGTACTTC.

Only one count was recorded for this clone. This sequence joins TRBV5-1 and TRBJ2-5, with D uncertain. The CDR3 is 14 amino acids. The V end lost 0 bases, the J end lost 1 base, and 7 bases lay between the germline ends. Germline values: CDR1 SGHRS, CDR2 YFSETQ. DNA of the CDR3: TGCGCCAGCAGCTTGGGACATACCCAAGAGACCCAGTACTTC. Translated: CASSLGHTQETQYF.

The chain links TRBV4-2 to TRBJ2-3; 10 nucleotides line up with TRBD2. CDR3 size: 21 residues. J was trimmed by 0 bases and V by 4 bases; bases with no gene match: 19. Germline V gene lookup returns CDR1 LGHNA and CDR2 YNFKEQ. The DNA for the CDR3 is TGTGCCAGCAGCCCCCGTGGCACTAGCGGGAAGAGTGGGGCTAGCACAGATACGCAGTATTTT. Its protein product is CASSPRGTSGKSGASTDTQYF.

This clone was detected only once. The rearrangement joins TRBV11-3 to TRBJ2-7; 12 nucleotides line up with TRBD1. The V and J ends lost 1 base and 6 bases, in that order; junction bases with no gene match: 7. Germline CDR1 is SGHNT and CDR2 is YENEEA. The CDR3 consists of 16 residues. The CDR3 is CASSLAPGTGGIEQYF. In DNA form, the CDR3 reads TGTGCCAGCAGCTTAGCCCCCGGGACAGGGGGCATCGAGCAGTACTTC. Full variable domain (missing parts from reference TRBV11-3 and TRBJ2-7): EAGVVQSPRYKIIEKKQPVAFWCNPISGHNTLYWYLQNLGQGPELLIRYENEEAVDDSQLPKDRFSAERLKGVDSTLKIQPAELGDSAVYLCASSLAPGTGGIEQYFGPGTRLTVT.

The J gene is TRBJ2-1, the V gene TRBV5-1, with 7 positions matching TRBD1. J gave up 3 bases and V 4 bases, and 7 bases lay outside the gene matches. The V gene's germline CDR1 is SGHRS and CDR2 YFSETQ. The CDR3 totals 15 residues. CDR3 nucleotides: TGCGCCAGCAGCCTCGACAGGGATGTCTACAATGAGCAGTTCTTC. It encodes CASSLDRDVYNEQFF.

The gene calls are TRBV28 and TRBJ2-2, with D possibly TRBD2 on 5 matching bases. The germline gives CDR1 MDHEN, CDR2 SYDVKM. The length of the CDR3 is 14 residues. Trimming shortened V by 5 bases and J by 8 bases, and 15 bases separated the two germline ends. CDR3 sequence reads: CASSPPISGGELFF. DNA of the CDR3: TGTGCCAGCAGTCCCCCGATATCGGGAGGGGAGCTGTTTTTT. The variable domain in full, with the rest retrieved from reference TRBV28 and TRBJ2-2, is DVKVTQSSRYLVKRTGEKVFLECVQDMDHENMFWYRQDPGLGLRLIYFSYDVKMKEKGDIPEGYSVSREKKERFSLILESASTNQTSMYLCASSPPISGGELFFGEGSRLTVL.

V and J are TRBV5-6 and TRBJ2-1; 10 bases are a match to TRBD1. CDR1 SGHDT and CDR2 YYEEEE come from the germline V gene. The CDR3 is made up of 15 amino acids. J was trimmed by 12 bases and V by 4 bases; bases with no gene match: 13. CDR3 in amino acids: CASSMSGTGAPRQFF. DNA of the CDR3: TGTGCCAGCAGCATGTCCGGGACAGGGGCCCCCAGGCAGTTCTTC.

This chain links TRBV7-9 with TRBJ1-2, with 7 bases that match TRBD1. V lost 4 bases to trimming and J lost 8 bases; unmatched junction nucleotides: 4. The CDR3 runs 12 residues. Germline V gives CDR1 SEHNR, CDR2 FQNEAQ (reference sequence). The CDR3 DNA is TGTGCCAGCAGCTCGACAGGGAGGGGCTACACCTTC. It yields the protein CASSSTGRGYTF.

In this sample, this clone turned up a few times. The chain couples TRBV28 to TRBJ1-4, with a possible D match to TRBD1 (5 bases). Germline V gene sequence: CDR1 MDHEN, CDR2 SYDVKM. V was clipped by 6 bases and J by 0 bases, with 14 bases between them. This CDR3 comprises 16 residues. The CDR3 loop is CASSKTKGSTNEKLFF. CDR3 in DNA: TGTGCCAGCAGCAAGACAAAGGGGTCAACTAATGAAAAACTGTTTTTT.

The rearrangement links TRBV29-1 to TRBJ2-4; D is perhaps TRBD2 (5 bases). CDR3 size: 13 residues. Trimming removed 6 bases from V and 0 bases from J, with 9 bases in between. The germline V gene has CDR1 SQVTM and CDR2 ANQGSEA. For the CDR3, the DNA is TGCAGCGTGATTGCGGGAGCCAAAAACATTCAGTACTTC. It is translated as CSVIAGAKNIQYF.

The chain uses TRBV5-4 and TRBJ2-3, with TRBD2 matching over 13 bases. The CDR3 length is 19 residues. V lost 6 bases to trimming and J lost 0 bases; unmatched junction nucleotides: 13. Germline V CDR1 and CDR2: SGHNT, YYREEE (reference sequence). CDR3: CASTTHGTSGIASTDTQYF. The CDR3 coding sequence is TGTGCCAGCACCACTCACGGGACTAGCGGGATAGCTAGCACAGATACGCAGTATTTT. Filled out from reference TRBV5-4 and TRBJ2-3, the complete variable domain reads ETGVTQSPTHLIKTRGQQVTLRCSSQSGHNTVSWYQQALGQGPQFIFQYYREEENGRGNFPPRFSGLQFPNYSSELNVNALELDDSALYLCASTTHGTSGIASTDTQYFGPGTRLTVL.

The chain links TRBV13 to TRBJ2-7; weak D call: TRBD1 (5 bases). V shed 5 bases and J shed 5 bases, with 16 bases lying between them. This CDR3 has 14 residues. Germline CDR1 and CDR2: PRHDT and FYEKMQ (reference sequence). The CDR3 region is CASSLRWQGNEQYF. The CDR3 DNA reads TGTGCCAGCAGCCTGAGGTGGCAGGGCAACGAGCAGTACTTC.

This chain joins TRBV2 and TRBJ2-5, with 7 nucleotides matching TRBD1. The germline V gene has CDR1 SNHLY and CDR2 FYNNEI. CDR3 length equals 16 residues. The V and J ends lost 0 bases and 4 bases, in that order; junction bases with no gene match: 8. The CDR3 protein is CASSEALLRQGETQYF. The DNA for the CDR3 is TGTGCCAGCAGTGAAGCACTTCTAAGACAGGGAGAGACCCAGTACTTC.

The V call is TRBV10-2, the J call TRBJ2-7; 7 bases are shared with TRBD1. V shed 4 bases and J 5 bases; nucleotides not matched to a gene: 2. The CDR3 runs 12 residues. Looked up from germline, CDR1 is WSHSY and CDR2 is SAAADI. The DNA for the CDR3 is TGCGCCAGCAGTGGGACAGGACACGAGCAGTACTTC. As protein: CASSGTGHEQYF.

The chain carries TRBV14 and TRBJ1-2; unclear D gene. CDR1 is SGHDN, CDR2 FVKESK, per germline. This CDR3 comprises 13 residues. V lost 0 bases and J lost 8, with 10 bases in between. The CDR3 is CASSQETARGYTF. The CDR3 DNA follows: TGTGCCAGCAGCCAAGAAACCGCGCGAGGCTACACCTTC.

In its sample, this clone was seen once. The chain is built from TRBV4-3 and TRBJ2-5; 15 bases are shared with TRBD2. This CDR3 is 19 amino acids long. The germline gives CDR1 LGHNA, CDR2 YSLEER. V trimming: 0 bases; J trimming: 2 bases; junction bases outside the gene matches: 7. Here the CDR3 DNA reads TGCGCCAGCAGCCAAGAGAGAGGGACTAGCGGGGGGATACAAGAGACCCAGTACTTC. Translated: CASSQERGTSGGIQETQYF.

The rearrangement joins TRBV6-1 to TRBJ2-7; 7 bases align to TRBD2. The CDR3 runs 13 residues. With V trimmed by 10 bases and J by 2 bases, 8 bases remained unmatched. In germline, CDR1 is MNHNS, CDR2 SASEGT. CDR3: CATARDYAYEQYF. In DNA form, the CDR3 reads TGTGCCACCGCCCGGGACTACGCCTACGAGCAGTACTTC.

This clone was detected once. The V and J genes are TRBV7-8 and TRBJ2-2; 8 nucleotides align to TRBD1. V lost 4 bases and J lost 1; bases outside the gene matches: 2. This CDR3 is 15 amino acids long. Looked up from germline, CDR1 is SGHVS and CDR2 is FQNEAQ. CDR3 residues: CASSSGQGNTGELFF. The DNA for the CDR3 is TGTGCCAGCAGCTCCGGACAGGGGAACACCGGGGAGCTGTTTTTT.

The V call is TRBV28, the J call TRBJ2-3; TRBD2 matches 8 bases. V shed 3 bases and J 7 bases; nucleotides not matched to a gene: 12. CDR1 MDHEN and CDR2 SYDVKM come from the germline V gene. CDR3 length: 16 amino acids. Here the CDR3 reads CASSLREALSGNTQYF. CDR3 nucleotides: TGTGCCAGCAGTTTGCGGGAGGCCCTTTCGGGAAATACGCAGTATTTT.

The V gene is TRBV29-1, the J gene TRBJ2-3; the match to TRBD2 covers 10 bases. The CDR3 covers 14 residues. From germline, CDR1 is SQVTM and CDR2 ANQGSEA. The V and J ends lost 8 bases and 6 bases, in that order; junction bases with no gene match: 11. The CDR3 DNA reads TGCAGCCCACTAGGGCTAGCGGGAGCTGATACGCAGTATTTT. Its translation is CSPLGLAGADTQYF.

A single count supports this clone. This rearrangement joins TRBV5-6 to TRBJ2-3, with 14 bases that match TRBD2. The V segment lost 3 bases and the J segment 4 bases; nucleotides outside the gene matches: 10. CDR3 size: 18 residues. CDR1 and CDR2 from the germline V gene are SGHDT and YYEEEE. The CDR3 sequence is CASSSGLAGGIDPDTQYF. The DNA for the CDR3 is TGTGCCAGCAGCTCCGGACTAGCGGGAGGAATCGATCCAGATACGCAGTATTTT.

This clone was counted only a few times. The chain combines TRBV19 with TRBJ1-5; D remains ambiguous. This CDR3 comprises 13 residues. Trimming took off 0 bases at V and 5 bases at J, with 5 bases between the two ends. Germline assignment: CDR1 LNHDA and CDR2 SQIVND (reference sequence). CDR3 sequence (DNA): TGTGCCAGTAGTATAGAGGGCGATCAGCCCCAGCATTTT. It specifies CASSIEGDQPQHF.

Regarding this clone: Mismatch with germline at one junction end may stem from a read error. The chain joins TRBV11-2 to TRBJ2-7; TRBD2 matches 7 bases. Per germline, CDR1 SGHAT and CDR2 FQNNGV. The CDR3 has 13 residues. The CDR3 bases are TGTGCCAGCGGCTTGGGGCGGGAGTACGAGCAGTACTTC. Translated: CASGLGREYEQYF. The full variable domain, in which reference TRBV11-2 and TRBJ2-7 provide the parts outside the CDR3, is EAGVAQSPRYKIIEKRQSVAFWCNPISGHATLYWYQQILGQGPKLLIQFQNNGVVDDSQLPKDRFSAERLKGVDSTLKIQPAKLEDSAVYLCASGLGREYEQYFGPGTRLTVT.

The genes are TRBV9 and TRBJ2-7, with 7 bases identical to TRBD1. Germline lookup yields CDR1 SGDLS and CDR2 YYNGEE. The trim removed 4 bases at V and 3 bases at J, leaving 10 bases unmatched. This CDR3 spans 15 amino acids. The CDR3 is CASSNRDRAIYEQYF. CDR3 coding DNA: TGTGCCAGCAGCAACCGGGACAGAGCAATCTACGAGCAGTACTTC.